The TCR beta chain under discussion was sequenced for a study of naive and memory T cell subsets. General study findings and limits: A few larger clonotypes appeared in naive repertoires, especially CD8, possibly memory cells re-expressing CD45RA. There was no ground truth to check naive and memory subset results.

Both TRBC1 and TRBC2 were covered by a beta constant-region primer of two equimolar oligonucleotides. Ligated cDNA was amplified by four rounds of PCR with nested alpha and beta constant-region primers and SP2. MiXCR, run by TCRdb on the UMI-ligation and nested PCR reads, gives a single entry per CDR3 protein. The sample lists 150,000 or so distinct CDR3 sequences; 22% were seen once. Germline assignment: CDR1 MNHEY and CDR2 SVGAGI. The germline V and J ends were trimmed by 2 bases and 5 bases, with 11 bases remaining between them. The CDR3 totals 14 residues. Concerning this clonotype: The target antigen is unknown.

The chain links TRBV6-5 to TRBJ2-3; maybe TRBD1 (5 bases). Material for sequencing was naive CD4+ T cells from blood. This TCR was recovered from a human donor in good health. CDR3 sequence (DNA): TGTGCCAGCAGTTACGGGGCTTCGGTAGATACGCAGTATTTT. The encoded protein is CASSYGASVDTQYF.